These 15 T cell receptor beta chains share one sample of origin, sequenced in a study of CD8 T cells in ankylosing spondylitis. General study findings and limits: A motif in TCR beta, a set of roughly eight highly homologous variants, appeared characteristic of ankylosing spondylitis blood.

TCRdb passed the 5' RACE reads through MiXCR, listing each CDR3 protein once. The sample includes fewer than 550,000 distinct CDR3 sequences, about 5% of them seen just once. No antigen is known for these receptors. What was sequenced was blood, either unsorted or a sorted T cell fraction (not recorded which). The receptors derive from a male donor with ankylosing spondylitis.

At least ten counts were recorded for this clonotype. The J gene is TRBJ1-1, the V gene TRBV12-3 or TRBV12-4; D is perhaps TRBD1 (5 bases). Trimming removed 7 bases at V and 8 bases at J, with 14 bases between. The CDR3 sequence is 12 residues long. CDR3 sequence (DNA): TGTGCCAGCACCCAATTGGGGGAGGAAGCTTTCTTT. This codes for CASTQLGEEAFF.

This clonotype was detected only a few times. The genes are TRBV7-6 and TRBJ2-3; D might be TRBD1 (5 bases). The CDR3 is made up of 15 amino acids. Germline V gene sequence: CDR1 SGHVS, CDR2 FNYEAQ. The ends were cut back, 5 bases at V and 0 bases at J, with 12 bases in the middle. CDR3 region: CASSNRLFSTDTQYF. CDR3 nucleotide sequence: TGTGCCAGCAGCAACAGGCTTTTTAGCACAGATACGCAGTATTTT.

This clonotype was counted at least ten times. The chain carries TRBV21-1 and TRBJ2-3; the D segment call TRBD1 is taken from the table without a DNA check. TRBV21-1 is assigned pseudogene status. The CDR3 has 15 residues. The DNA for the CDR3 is TGTGCCAGCAGAACGGGGGCCACGACCACAGATACGCAGTATTTT. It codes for CASRTGATTTDTQYF.

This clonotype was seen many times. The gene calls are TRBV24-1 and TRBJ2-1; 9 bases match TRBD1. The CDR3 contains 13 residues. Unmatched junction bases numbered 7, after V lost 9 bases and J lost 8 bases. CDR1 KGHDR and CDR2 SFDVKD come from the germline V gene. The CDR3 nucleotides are TGTGCCACCCGAGGGACAGGGATCTATGAGCAGTTCTTC. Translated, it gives CATRGTGIYEQFF.

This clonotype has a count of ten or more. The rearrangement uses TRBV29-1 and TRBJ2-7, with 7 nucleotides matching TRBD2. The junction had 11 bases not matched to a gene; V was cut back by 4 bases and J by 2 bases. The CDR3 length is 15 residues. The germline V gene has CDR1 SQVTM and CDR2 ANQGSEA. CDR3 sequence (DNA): TGCAGCGTTGCCGGGAGGACGGGGGAGCCCTACGAGCAGTACTTC. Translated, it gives CSVAGRTGEPYEQYF.

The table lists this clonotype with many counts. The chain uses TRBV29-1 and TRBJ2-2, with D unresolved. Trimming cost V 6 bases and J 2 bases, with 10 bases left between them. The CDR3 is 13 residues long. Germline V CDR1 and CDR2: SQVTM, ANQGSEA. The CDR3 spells CSVLRPNTGELFF. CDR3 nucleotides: TGCAGCGTACTTCGACCCAACACCGGGGAGCTGTTTTTT.

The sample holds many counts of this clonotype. CDR3 DNA: TGTGCCAGCAGTTTCAATGGGGCGGAATATAGCAATCAGCCCCAGCATTTT. Protein sequence: CASSFNGAEYSNQPQHF. The rearrangement uses TRBV12-3 or TRBV12-4 and TRBJ1-5; the D gene is possibly TRBD1 (5 bases). V was shortened by 3 bases and J by 0 bases, with 15 bases between the two germline ends. The CDR3 totals 17 residues.

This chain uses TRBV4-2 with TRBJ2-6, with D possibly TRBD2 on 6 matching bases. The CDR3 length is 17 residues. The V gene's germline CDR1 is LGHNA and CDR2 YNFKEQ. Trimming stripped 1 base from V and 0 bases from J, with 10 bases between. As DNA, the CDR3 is TGTGCCAGCAGCCAAGGACTAGGGAACTCTGGGGCCAACGTCCTGACTTTC. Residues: CASSQGLGNSGANVLTF.

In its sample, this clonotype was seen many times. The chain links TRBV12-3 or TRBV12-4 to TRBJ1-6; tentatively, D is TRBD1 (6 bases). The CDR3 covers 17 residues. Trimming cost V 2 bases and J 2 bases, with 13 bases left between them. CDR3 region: CASSLSAGVAYNSPLHF. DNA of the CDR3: TGTGCCAGCAGTTTATCGGCAGGGGTTGCCTATAATTCACCCCTCCACTTT.

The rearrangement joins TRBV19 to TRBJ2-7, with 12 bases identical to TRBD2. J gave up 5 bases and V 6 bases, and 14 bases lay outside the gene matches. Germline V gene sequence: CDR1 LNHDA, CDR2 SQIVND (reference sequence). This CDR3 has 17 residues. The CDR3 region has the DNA TGTGCCAGTAGGGAGACTAGCGGGAGCGTTTACGGCGACGAGCAGTACTTC. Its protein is CASRETSGSVYGDEQYF.

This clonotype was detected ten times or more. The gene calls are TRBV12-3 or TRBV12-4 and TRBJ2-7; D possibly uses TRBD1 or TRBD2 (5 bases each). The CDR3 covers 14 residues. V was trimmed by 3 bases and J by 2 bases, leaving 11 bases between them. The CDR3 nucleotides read TGTGCCAGCAGTTTCCGAGGGACCCCCTACGAGCAGTACTTC. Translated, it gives CASSFRGTPYEQYF.

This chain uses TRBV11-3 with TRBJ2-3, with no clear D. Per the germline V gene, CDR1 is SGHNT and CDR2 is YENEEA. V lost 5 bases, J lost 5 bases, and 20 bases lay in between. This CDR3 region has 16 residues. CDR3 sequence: CASSVLGSQAGDTQYF. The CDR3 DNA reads TGTGCCAGCAGCGTCTTGGGGTCCCAGGCCGGAGATACGCAGTATTTT.

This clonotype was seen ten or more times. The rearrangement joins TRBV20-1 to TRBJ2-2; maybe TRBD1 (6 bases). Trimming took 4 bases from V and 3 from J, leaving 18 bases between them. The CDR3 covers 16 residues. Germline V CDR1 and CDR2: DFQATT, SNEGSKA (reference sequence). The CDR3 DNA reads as TGCAGTGCTAAACCCCATCTAGAGGGGGACACCGGGGAGCTGTTTTTT. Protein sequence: CSAKPHLEGDTGELFF.

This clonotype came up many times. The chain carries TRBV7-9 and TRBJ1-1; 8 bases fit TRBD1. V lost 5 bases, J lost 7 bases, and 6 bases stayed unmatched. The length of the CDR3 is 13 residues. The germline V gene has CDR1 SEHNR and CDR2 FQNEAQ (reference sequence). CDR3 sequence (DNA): TGTGCCAGCAGCCACCGGGACAGGAATGAAGCTTTCTTT. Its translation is CASSHRDRNEAFF.

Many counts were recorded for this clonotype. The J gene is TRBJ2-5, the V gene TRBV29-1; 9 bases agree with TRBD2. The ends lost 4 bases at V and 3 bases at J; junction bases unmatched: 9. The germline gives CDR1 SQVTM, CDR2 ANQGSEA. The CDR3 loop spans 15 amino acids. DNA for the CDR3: TGCAGCGTTGGGACTAGCGTGTTTCGGGAAGAGACCCAGTACTTC. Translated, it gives CSVGTSVFREETQYF. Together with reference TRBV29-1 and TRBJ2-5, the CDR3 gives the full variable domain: SAVISQKPSRDICQRGTSLTIQCQVDSQVTMMFWYRQQPGQSLTLIATANQGSEATYESGFVIDKFPISRPNLTFSTLTVSNMSPEDSSIYLCSVGTSVFREETQYFGPGTRLLVL.